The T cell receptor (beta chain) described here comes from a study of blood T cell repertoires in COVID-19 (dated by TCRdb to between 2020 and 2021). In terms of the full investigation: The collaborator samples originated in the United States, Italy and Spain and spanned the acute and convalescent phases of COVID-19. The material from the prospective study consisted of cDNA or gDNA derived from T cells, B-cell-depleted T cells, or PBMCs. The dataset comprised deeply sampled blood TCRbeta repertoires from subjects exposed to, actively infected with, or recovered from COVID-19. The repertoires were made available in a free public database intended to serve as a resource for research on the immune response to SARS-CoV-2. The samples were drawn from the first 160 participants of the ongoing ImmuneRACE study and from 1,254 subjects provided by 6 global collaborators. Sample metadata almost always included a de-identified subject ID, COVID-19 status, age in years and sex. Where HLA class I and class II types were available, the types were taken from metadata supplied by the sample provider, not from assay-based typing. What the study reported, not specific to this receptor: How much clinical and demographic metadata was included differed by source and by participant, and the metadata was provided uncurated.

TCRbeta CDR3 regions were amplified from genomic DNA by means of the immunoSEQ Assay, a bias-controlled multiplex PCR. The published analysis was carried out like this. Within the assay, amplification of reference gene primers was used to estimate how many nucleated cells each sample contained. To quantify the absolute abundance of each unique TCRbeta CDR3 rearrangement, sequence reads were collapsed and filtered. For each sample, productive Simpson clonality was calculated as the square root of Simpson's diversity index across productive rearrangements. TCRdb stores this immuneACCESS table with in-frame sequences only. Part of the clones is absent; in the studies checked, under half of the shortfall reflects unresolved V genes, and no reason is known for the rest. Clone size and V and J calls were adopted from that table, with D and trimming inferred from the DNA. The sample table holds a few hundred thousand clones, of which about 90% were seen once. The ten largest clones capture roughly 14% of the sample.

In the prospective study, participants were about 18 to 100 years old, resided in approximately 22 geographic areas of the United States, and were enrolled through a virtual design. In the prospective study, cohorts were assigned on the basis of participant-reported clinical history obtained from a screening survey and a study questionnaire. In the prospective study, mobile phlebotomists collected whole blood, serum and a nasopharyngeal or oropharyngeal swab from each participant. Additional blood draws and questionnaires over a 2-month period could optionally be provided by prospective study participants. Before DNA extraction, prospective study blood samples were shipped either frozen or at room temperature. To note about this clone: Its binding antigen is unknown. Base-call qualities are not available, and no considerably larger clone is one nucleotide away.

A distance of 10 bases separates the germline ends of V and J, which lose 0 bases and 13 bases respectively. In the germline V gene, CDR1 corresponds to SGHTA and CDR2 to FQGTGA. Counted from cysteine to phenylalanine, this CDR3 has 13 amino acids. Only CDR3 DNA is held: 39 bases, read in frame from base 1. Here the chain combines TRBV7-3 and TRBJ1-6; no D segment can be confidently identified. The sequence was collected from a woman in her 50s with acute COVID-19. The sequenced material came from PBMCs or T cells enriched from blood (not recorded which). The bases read TGTGCCAGCAGCTTAACACGGGAGGATCCCCTCCACTTT. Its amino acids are CASSLTREDPLHF. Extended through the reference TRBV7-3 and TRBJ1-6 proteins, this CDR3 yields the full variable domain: GAGVSQTPSNKVTEKGKYVELRCDPISGHTALYWYRQSLGQGPEFLIYFQGTGAADDSGLPNDRFFAVRPEGSVSTLKIQRTERGDSAVYLCASSLTREDPLHFGNGTRLTVT.